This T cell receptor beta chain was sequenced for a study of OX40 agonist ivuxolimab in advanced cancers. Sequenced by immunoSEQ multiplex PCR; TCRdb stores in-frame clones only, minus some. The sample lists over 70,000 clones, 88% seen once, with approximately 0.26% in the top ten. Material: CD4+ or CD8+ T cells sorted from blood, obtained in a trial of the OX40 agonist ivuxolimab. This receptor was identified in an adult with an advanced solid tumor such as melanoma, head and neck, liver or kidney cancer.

The CDR3 region is CASSNTGIPPEAFF. The CDR3, as DNA: TGTGCCAGCAGCAATACAGGGATCCCCCCTGAAGCTTTCTTT. This sequence joins TRBV6-1 and TRBJ1-1; D may be TRBD1 (6 bases). CDR3 length: 14 amino acids. The ends were cut back, 6 bases at V and 6 bases at J, with 17 bases in the middle. Germline-derived CDR1 and CDR2 are MNHNS and SASEGT.